This T cell receptor beta chain is drawn from a study of lymphopenia after photon versus proton radiotherapy (dated by TCRdb to the late 2010s). About the investigation overall: In patients with gastrointestinal tumors who developed high-grade lymphopenia, the study compared the immunological effects of photon radiation therapy with those of proton radiation therapy. The study was designed to characterize how the impact on the immune system differs between the two radiation modalities. The cohort comprised 15 to 20 patients with gastrointestinal tumors who received either photon or proton therapy and then developed lymphopenia. What the authors observed across the whole study: After the lymphocyte count nadir, repertoires from photon-treated patients showed oligoclonal expansion, particularly of CD8+ Temra cells, and this expansion drove the decline in diversity. During treatment, patients who received photon therapy lost naive T cells and TCR diversity and gained effector/memory populations, whereas patients who received proton therapy remained relatively stable. Across the cohort, among patients who died, a greater drop in TCR diversity after the nadir was inversely correlated with overall survival time. The survival association was assessed only in patients who died, and the authors presented better survival with proton therapy as a possibility rather than a demonstrated result.

Libraries were constructed by the immunoSEQ multiplex PCR assay. Alongside multiparametric flow cytometry, deep sequencing of rearranged TCR beta loci was used to profile the T cell repertoires. Drawn from immuneACCESS, this table holds only the in-frame rearrangements with V and J called that TCRdb kept. Clones are partly lost; checked studies trace under half to an unresolved V gene and leave the rest unexplained. For this sample there are 150,000 to 200,000 clones; roughly nine tenths appear just once. The top ten clonotypes cover less than 6% of the sample. The germline V and J ends show losses of 11 bases and 0 bases respectively, and no gene match explains 11 bases of the junction. The CDR3 measures 15 amino acids from cysteine to phenylalanine. Just CDR3 DNA is preserved here, 45 bases in frame from base 1. The germline V gene specifies SNHLY as CDR1 and FYNNEI as CDR2. Remarks on this clone: No antigen is known for it. One base away there is no much larger clone; base qualities are not given.

This sequence uses TRBV2 and TRBJ1-2; 8 nucleotides in the junction match TRBD1. Sequenced material: peripheral blood, taken from a patient treated with photon-based radiotherapy. The clonotype originates from a man between 50 and 59 years old with gastric cancer. The bases are TGTGCCGGATGGACAGGGAGAACTGCTAACTATGGCTACACCTTC. It translates to CAGWTGRTANYGYTF.